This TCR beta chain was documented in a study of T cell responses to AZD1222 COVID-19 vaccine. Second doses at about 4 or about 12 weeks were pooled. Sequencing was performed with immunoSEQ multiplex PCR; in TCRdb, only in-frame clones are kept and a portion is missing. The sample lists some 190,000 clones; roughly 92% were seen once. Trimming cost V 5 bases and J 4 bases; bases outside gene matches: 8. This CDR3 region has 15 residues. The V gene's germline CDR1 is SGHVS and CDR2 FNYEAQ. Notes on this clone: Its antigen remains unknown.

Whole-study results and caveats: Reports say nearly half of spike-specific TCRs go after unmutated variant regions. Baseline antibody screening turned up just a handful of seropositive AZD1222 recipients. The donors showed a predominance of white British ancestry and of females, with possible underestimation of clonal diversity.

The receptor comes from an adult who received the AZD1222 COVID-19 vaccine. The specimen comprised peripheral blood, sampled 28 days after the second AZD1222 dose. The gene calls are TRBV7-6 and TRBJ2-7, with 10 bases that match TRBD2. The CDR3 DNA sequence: TGTGCCAGCAGCCCCTTAGCGGGAGGTAGGTACGAGCAGTACTTC. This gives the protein CASSPLAGGRYEQYF.